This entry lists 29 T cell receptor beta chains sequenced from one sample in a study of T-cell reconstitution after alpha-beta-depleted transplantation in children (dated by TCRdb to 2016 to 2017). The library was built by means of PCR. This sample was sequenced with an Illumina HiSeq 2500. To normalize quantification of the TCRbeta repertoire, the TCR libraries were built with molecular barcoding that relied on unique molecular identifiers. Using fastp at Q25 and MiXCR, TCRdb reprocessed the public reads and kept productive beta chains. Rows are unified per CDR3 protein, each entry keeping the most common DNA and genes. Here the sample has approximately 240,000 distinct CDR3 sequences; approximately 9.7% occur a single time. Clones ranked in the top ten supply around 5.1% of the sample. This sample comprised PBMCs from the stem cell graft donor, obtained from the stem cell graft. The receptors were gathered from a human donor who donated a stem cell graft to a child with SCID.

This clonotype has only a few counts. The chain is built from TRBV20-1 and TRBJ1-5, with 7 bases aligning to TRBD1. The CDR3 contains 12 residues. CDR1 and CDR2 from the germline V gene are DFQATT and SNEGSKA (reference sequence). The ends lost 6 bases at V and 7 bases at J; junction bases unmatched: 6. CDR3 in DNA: TGCAGTGCGCACAGGGGAGGCCAGCCCCAGCATTTT. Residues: CSAHRGGQPQHF.

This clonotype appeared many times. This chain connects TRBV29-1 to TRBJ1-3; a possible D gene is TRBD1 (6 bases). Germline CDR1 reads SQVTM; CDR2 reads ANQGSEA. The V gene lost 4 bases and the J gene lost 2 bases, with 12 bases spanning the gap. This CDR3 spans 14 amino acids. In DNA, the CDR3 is TGCAGCGTTGCTGGGGGCCTACCTGGAAACACCATATATTTT. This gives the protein CSVAGGLPGNTIYF.

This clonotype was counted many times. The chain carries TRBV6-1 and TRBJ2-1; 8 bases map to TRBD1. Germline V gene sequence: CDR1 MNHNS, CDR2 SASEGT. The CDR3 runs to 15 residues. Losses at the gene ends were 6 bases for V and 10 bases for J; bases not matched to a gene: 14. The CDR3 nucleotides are TGTGCCAGCAGAAGGACAGGGCTTGTTATTGGGGAGCAGTTCTTC. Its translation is CASRRTGLVIGEQFF.

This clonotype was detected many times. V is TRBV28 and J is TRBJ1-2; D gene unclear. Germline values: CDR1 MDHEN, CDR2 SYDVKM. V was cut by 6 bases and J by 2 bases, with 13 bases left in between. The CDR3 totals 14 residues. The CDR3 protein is CASSPHKENYGYTF. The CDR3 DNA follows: TGTGCCAGCAGCCCCCACAAGGAGAACTATGGCTACACCTTC.

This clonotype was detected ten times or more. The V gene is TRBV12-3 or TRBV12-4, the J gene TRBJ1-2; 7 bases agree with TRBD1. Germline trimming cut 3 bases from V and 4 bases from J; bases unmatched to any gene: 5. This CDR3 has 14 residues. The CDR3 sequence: CASSLQQGTYGYTF. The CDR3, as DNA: TGTGCCAGCAGTTTGCAACAGGGGACCTATGGCTACACCTTC.

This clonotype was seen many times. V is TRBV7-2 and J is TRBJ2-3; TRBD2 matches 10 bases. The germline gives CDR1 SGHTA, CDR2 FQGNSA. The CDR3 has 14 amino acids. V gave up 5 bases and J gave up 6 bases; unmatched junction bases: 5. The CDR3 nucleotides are TGTGCCAGCAGCCCACTTAGCGGGGGGGATACGCAGTATTTT. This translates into CASSPLSGGDTQYF.

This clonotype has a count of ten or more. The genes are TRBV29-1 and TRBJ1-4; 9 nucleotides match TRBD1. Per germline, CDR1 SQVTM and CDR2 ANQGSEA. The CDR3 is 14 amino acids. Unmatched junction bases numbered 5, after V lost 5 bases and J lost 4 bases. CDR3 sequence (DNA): TGCAGCGTTTTTACAGGGGGCCATAATGAAAAACTGTTTTTT. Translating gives CSVFTGGHNEKLFF. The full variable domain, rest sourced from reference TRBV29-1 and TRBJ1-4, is SAVISQKPSRDICQRGTSLTIQCQVDSQVTMMFWYRQQPGQSLTLIATANQGSEATYESGFVIDKFPISRPNLTFSTLTVSNMSPEDSSIYLCSVFTGGHNEKLFFGSGTQLSVL.

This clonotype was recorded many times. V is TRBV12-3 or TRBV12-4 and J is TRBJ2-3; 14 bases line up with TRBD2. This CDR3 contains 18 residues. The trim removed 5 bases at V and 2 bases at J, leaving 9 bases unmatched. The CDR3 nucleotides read TGTGCCAGCAGTCCAACCGGGACTAGCGGGGGTTCCACAGATACGCAGTATTTT. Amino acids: CASSPTGTSGGSTDTQYF.

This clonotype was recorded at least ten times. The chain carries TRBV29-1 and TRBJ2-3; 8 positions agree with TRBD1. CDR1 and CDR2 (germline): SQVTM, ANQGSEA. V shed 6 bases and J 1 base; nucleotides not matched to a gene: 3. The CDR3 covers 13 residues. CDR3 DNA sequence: TGCAGCGTGGAGACAGGGGGCACAGATACGCAGTATTTT. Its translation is CSVETGGTDTQYF.

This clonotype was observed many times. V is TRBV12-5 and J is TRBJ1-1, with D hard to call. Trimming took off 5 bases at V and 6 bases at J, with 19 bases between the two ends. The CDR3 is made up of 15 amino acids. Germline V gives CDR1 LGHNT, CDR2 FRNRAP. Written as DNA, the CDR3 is TGTGCTAGTGGTCTGTCTCTAGGGTATGGGGCTGAAGCTTTCTTT. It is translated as CASGLSLGYGAEAFF.

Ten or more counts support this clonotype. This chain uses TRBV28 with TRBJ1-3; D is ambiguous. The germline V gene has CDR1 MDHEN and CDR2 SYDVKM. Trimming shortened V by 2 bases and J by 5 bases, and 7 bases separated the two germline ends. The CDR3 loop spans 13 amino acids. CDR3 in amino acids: CASSLGVRNTIYF. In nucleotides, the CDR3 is TGTGCCAGCAGTTTAGGTGTGAGAAACACCATATATTTT.

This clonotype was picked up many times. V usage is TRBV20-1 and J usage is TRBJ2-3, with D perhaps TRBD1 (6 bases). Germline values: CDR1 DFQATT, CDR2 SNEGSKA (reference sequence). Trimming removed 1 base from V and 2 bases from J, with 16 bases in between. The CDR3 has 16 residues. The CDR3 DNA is TGCAGTGCTAGAGCCAGGGGAGCGGACCTCACAGATACGCAGTATTTT. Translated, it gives CSARARGADLTDTQYF.

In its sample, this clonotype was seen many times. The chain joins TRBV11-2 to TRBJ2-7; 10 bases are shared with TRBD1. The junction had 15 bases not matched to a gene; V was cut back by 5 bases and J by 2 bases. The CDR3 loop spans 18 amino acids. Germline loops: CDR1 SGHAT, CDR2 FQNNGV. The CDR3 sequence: CASSIRLKRTGGTYEQYF. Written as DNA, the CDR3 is TGTGCCAGCAGCATTAGACTAAAAAGGACAGGGGGGACCTACGAGCAGTACTTC.

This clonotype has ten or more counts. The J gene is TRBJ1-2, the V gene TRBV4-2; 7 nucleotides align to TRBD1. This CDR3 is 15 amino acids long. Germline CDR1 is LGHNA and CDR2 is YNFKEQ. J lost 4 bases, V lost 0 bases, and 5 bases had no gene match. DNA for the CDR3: TGTGCCAGCAGCCAAGATCCGACAGGGATCTATGGCTACACCTTC. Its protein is CASSQDPTGIYGYTF.

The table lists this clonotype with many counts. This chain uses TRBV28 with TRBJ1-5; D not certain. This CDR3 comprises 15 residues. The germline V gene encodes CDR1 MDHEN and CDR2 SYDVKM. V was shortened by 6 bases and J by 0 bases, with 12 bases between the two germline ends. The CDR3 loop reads CASSSWADSNQPQHF. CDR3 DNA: TGTGCCAGCAGCTCATGGGCAGATAGCAATCAGCCCCAGCATTTT.

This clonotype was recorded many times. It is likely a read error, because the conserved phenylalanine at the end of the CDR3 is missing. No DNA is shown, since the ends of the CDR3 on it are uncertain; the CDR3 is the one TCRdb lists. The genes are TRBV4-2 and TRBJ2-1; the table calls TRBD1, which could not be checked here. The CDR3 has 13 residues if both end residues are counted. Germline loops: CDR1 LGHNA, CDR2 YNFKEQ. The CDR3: CASSQDLLRGARD.

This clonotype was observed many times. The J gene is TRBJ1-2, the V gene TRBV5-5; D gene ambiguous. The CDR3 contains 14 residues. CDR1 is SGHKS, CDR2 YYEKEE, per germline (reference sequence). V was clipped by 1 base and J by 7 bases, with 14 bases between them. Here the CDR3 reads CASSLLASPSGYTF. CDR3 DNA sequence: TGTGCCAGCAGCTTGCTCGCATCCCCCAGTGGCTACACCTTC.

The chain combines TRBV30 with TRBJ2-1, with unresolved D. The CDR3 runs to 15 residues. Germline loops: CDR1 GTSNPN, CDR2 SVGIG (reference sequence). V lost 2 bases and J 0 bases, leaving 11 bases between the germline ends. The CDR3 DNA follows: TGTGCCTGGAGTTCGGTCCCGAGCTCCTACAATGAGCAGTTCTTC. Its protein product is CAWSSVPSSYNEQFF. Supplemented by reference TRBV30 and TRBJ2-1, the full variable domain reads SQTIHQWPATLVQPVGSPLSLECTVEGTSNPNLYWYRQAAGRGLQLLFYSVGIGQISSEVPQNLSASRPQDRQFILSSKKLLLSDSGFYLCAWSSVPSSYNEQFFGPGTRLTVL.

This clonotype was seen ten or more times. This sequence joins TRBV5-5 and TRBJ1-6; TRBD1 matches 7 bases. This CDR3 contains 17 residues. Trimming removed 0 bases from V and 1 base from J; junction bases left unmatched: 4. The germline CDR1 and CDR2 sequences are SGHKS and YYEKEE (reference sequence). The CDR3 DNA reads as TGTGCCAGCAGCTTGGACAGGGGTAATTCCTATAATTCACCCCTCCACTTT. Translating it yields CASSLDRGNSYNSPLHF.

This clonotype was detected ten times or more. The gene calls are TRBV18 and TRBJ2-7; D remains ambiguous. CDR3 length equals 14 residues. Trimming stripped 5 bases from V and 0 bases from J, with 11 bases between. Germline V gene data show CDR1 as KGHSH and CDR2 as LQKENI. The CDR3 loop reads CASSVADSSYEQYF. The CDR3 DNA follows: TGTGCCAGCTCAGTCGCTGATAGCTCCTACGAGCAGTACTTC.

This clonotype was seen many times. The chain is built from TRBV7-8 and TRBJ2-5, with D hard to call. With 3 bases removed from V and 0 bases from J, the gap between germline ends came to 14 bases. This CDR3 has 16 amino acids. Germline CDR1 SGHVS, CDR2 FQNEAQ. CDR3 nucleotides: TGTGCCAGCAGCTTTCCGCGACGGACGTACCAAGAGACCCAGTACTTC. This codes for CASSFPRRTYQETQYF. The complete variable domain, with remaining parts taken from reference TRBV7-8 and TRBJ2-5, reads GAGVSQSPRYKVAKRGQDVALRCDPISGHVSLFWYQQALGQGPEFLTYFQNEAQLDKSGLPSDRFFAERPEGSVSTLKIQRTQQEDSAVYLCASSFPRRTYQETQYFGPGTRLLVL.

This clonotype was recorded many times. In DNA form, the CDR3 reads TGCAGTGCTAGATCCGGGGGGAATCAGCCCCAGCATTTT. Encoded protein: CSARSGGNQPQHF. The chain recombines TRBV20-1 with TRBJ1-5; D is possibly TRBD1 (5 bases). In germline, CDR1 is DFQATT, CDR2 SNEGSKA (reference sequence). This CDR3 comprises 13 residues. V was trimmed by 2 bases and J by 4 bases, leaving 9 bases between them.

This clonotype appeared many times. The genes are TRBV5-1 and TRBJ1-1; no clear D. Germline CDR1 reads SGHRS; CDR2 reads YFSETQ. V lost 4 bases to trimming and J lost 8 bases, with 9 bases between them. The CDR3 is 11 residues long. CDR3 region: CASSLRGEAFF. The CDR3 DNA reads TGCGCCAGCAGCCTACGGGGAGAAGCTTTCTTT.

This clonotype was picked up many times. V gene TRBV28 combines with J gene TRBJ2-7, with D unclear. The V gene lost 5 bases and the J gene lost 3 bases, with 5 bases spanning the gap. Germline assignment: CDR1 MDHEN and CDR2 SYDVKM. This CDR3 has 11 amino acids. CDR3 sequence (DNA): TGTGCCAGCAGTACTTACTACGAGCAGTACTTC. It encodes CASSTYYEQYF.

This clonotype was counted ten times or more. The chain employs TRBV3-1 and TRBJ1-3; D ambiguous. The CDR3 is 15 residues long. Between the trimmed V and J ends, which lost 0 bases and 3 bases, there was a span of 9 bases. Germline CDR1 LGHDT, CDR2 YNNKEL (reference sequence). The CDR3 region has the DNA TGTGCCAGCAGCCAAGATCGGCACCGTGGAAACACCATATATTTT. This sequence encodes CASSQDRHRGNTIYF.

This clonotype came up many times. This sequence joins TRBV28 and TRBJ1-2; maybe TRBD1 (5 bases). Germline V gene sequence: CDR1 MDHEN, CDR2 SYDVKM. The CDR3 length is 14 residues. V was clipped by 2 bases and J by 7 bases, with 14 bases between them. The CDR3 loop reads CASSLRAGVTGYTF. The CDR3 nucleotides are TGTGCCAGCAGTTTACGAGCGGGGGTTACTGGCTACACCTTC.

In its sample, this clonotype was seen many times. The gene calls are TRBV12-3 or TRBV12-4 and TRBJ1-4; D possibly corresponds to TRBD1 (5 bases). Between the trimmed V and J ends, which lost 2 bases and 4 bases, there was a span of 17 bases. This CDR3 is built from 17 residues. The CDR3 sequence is CASSLFLGSGDNEKLFF. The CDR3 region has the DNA TGTGCCAGCAGTTTATTTCTTGGTTCGGGGGATAATGAAAAACTGTTTTTT.

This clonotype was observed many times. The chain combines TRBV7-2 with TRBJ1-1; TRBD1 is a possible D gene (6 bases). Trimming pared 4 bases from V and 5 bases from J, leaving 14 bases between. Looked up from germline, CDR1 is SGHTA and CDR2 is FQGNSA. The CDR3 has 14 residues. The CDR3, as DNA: TGTGCCAGCAGCTCAAACAGGGATTCAACTGAAGCTTTCTTT. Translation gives CASSSNRDSTEAFF. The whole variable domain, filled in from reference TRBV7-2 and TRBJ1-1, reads GAGVSQSPSNKVTEKGKDVELRCDPISGHTALYWYRQSLGQGLEFLIYFQGNSAPDKSGLPSDRFSAERTGGSVSTLTIQRTQQEDSAVYLCASSSNRDSTEAFFGQGTRLTVV.

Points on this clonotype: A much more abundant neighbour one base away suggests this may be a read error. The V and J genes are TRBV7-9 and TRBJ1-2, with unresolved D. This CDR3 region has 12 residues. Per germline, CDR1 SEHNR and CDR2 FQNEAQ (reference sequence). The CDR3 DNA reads TGTGCCAGCAGCTCGGCTATCTATGGCTACCCCTTC. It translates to CASSSAIYGYPF.